This T cell receptor (beta chain) was identified in a study of vaccination and CD4 T cells after COVID-19. The Oncomine TCR Beta short-read assay was what sequenced the DNA obtained from cultured CD4+ T cells. From cultured CD4+ T cells, genomic DNA was extracted. A single record per CDR3 protein comes from TCRdb applying MiXCR to the PCR reads. The profile shows over 13,000 distinct CDR3 sequences, over 20% of them singletons. Looked up from germline, CDR1 is SGHAT and CDR2 is FQNNGV. The length of the CDR3 is 12 residues. Study-wide results and limits: Counts of SARS-CoV-2-reactive clonotypes had a median that went from approximately 21 to 40, a nonsignificant change.

The treatment here: roughly ten-day PBMC culture with coronavirus spike peptide pools or control peptides (ViraFEST assay). With regard to this clonotype: Its matching antigen is unknown. The junction departs from the called germline gene at one end, perhaps through a read error.

Sequenced material: cultured CD4+ T cells from blood. This clonotype was sampled from a human donor with COVID-19. The chain links TRBV11-2 to TRBJ1-1; no clear D. The CDR3 here is CASSFRNSEAFF. The CDR3 DNA follows: TGTGCCAGCAGCTTTAGGAACAGTGAAGCTTTCTTT.